Listed below are T cell receptor beta chains from one sample, sequenced in a study of technical replicates of blood from a handful of donors. Sequencing was performed with immunoSEQ multiplex PCR; in TCRdb, only in-frame clones are kept and a portion is missing. The sample lists approximately 79,000 clones, over 90% seen once, with about 0.4% in the top ten. Material for sequencing was T cells isolated from PBMCs. The receptors come from a human donor in good health. The CDR3 runs from the conserved cysteine through the conserved F or W. The order of the fields is J gene, clone size, D gene, V gene, CDR3 DNA, CDR3 protein. A D gene is named only where the DNA matches it firmly. Clone size is given for some rows only: seen once, a few or many times, or a class if the clone is expanded.

j_gene: TRBJ1-5; abundance: -; d_gene: -; v_gene: TRBV28; CDR3nt: TGTGCCAGCAGCTTCGGGGGGAGTGGGCAGCCCCAGCATTTT; CDR3aa: CASSFGGSGQPQHF
j_gene: TRBJ2-7; abundance: -; d_gene: TRBD1; v_gene: TRBV7-2; CDR3nt: TGTGCCAGCAGCCGGACAGGGGACCTCTACGAGCAGTACTTC; CDR3aa: CASSRTGDLYEQYF
j_gene: TRBJ2-3; abundance: -; d_gene: TRBD2; v_gene: TRBV5-1; CDR3nt: TGCGCCAGCAGCAAGGGACTAGCGGACAGCACAGATACGCAGTATTTT; CDR3aa: CASSKGLADSTDTQYF
j_gene: TRBJ1-2; abundance: -; d_gene: -; v_gene: TRBV5-1; CDR3nt: TGCGCCAGCAGGTCAGGACAGTTCTATGGCTACACCTTC; CDR3aa: CASRSGQFYGYTF
j_gene: TRBJ1-2; abundance: -; d_gene: -; v_gene: TRBV19; CDR3nt: TGTGCCAGTGGAGGATTTAACTATGGCTACACCTTC; CDR3aa: CASGGFNYGYTF
j_gene: TRBJ1-1; abundance: few; d_gene: -; v_gene: TRBV6-5; CDR3nt: TGTGCCAGCAGTTACTCGGTCAGGACTGAAGCTTTCTTT; CDR3aa: CASSYSVRTEAFF
j_gene: TRBJ2-7; abundance: -; d_gene: TRBD1; v_gene: TRBV29-1; CDR3nt: TGCAGCGGCGGGACAGGGTCTGGGGAGCAGTACTTC; CDR3aa: CSGGTGSGEQYF
j_gene: TRBJ1-5; abundance: -; d_gene: TRBD1; v_gene: TRBV2; CDR3nt: TGTGCCAGCAGTCCCGGGACAGGGAGCCAGCCCCAGCATTTT; CDR3aa: CASSPGTGSQPQHF
j_gene: TRBJ1-4; abundance: -; d_gene: TRBD1; v_gene: TRBV28; CDR3nt: TGTGCCAGCAGTCTTACAGGGGGGTATCGTGAAAAACTGTTTTTT; CDR3aa: CASSLTGGYREKLFF
j_gene: TRBJ1-1; abundance: -; d_gene: TRBD1; v_gene: TRBV10-3; CDR3nt: TGTGCCATCAGTGGGACAGGTACATGGAACACTGAAGCTTTCTTT; CDR3aa: CAISGTGTWNTEAFF
j_gene: TRBJ2-7; abundance: -; d_gene: TRBD2; v_gene: TRBV28; CDR3nt: TGTGCCAGCAGTATCCTAGCGGGAGAAGCGTACGAGCAGTACTTC; CDR3aa: CASSILAGEAYEQYF
j_gene: TRBJ2-7; abundance: -; d_gene: TRBD2; v_gene: TRBV5-8; CDR3nt: TGTGCCAGCAGCCGGGGACTAACATCCTACGAGCAGTACTTC; CDR3aa: CASSRGLTSYEQYF
j_gene: TRBJ2-5; abundance: once; d_gene: TRBD2; v_gene: TRBV5-4; CDR3nt: TGTGCCAGCAGCTTCCCGGGACTAGCTGTTCAAGAGACCCAGTACTTC; CDR3aa: CASSFPGLAVQETQYF
j_gene: TRBJ2-1; abundance: -; d_gene: TRBD1; v_gene: TRBV6-6; CDR3nt: TGTGCCAGCAGTTACTGGACAGGGGACAATGAGCAGTTCTTC; CDR3aa: CASSYWTGDNEQFF
j_gene: TRBJ2-7; abundance: -; d_gene: -; v_gene: TRBV2; CDR3nt: TGTGCCAGCGGGGGCGTCTACTCCTACGAGCAGTACTTC; CDR3aa: CASGGVYSYEQYF
j_gene: TRBJ2-7; abundance: -; d_gene: -; v_gene: TRBV11-1; CDR3nt: TGTGCCAGCAGCTTAGATCAGGGCTACGAGCAGTACTTC; CDR3aa: CASSLDQGYEQYF
j_gene: TRBJ2-1; abundance: once; d_gene: TRBD2; v_gene: TRBV13; CDR3nt: TGTGCCAGCAGCTTAGACGGCGGGAGGTTAGCCAATGAGCAGTTCTTC; CDR3aa: CASSLDGGRLANEQFF
j_gene: TRBJ1-5; abundance: few; d_gene: -; v_gene: TRBV29-1; CDR3nt: TGCAGCGTTGAGGGGGCCCAGGGTAGTAAGTCCCAGCATTTT; CDR3aa: CSVEGAQGSKSQHF